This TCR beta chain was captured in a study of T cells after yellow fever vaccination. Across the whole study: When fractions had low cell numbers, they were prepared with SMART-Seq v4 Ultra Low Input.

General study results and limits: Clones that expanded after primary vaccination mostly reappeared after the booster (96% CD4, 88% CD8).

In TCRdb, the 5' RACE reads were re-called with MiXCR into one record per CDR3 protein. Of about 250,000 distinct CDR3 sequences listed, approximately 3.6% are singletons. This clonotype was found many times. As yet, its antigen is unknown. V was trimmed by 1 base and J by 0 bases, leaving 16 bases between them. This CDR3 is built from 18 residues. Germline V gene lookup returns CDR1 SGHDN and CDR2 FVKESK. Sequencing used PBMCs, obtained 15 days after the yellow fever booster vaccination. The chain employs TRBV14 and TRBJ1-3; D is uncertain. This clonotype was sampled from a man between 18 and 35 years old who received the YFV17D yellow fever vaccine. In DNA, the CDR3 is TGTGCCAGCAGCCAAGGAACCCTCGGAGTCTCCTCTGGAAACACCATATATTTT. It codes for CASSQGTLGVSSGNTIYF.